The 20 T cell receptor beta chains below all came from one sample that was sequenced in a study of blood T cell repertoires in COVID-19. Produced via immunoSEQ multiplex PCR; TCRdb's table is partial and in-frame only. The table includes approximately 90,000 clones, approximately 82% detected once. Specimen: peripheral blood. Source of these receptors: a man aged 55 to 70 with acute or convalescent COVID-19.

As concerns this clone: This same CDR3 is encoded by further DNA sequences in the sample. CDR3 nucleotide sequence: TGTGCCAGCAGCTTCCAGGGGGCAGGAGGAAACACCATATATTTT. Protein product: CASSFQGAGGNTIYF. The V gene is TRBV7-2, the J gene TRBJ1-3; 8 bases line up with TRBD1. The germline V gene encodes CDR1 SGHTA and CDR2 FQGNSA. The V and J ends lost 3 bases and 4 bases, in that order; junction bases with no gene match: 5. The CDR3 consists of 15 residues.

The chain carries TRBV19 and TRBJ1-6; 7 nucleotides line up with TRBD1. With 7 bases clipped from V and 7 bases from J, the junction kept 13 bases outside the gene matches. The CDR3 covers 16 residues. CDR1 and CDR2 from the germline V gene are LNHDA and SQIVND (reference sequence). The CDR3 here is CASTQGGLLRNSPLHF. The CDR3 region has the DNA TGTGCCAGTACCCAGGGGGGATTACTAAGAAATTCACCCCTCCACTTT.

The chain recombines TRBV18 with TRBJ1-2; TRBD1 matches 7 bases. Looked up from germline, CDR1 is KGHSH and CDR2 is LQKENI. The junction had 6 bases not matched to a gene; V was cut back by 3 bases and J by 5 bases. The CDR3 has 14 residues. CDR3 in DNA: TGTGCCAGCTCACCTGGACAGGATGCGTATGGCTACACCTTC. It encodes CASSPGQDAYGYTF.

The chain carries TRBV10-3 and TRBJ1-4, with TRBD1 as a possible D gene (6 bases). Germline lookup yields CDR1 ENHRY and CDR2 SYGVKD. V was shortened by 0 bases and J by 10 bases, with 12 bases between the two germline ends. The CDR3 sequence is 14 residues long. The CDR3 coding sequence is TGTGCCATCAGTGAGTCAAGGGAAGGGGGAAAACTGTTTTTT. It yields the protein CAISESREGGKLFF.

The CDR3, as DNA: TGTGCCAGCAGTCCGGAGAGCTCCTATAATTCACCCCTCCACTTT. This codes for CASSPESSYNSPLHF. The gene calls are TRBV2 and TRBJ1-6; D ambiguous. Looked up from germline, CDR1 is SNHLY and CDR2 is FYNNEI. The CDR3 spans 15 residues. V gave up 5 bases and J gave up 0 bases, with 8 bases separating them.

The chain joins TRBV6-5 to TRBJ1-4; weak D call: TRBD1 (5 bases). Germline CDR1 and CDR2: MNHEY and SVGAGI. The CDR3 covers 13 residues. Deletions cut 7 bases from V and 8 bases from J, with 14 bases between. The CDR3 here is CASTLEGLEKLFF. In DNA, the CDR3 is TGTGCCAGCACCCTAGAGGGACTAGAAAAACTGTTTTTT.

V is TRBV13 and J is TRBJ2-1; D gene uncertain. There are 12 residues in the CDR3. V shed 5 bases and J shed 7 bases, with 9 bases lying between them. Germline values: CDR1 PRHDT, CDR2 FYEKMQ (reference sequence). CDR3 in amino acids: CASSLFSNEQFF. CDR3 nucleotides: TGTGCCAGCAGCCTATTCTCAAATGAGCAGTTCTTC.

V is TRBV6-5 and J is TRBJ1-2; D gene unclear. CDR1 and CDR2 from the germline V gene are MNHEY and SVGAGI. The CDR3 totals 13 residues. Trimming stripped 5 bases from V and 8 bases from J, with 15 bases between. CDR3 coding DNA: TGTGCCAGCAGTCTAGATCGGTTAGGAGGCTACACCTTC. Translating gives CASSLDRLGGYTF.

The J gene is TRBJ1-3, the V gene TRBV5-4, with D unclear. This CDR3 contains 14 residues. Germline V lookup: CDR1 SGHNT, CDR2 YYREEE (reference sequence). The V gene lost 0 bases and the J gene lost 1 base, with 5 bases spanning the gap. Here the CDR3 DNA reads TGTGCCAGCAGCTTGGGGCGGTCTGGAAACACCATATATTTT. Translating gives CASSLGRSGNTIYF. The full variable domain, with the rest looked up from reference TRBV5-4 and TRBJ1-3, is ETGVTQSPTHLIKTRGQQVTLRCSSQSGHNTVSWYQQALGQGPQFIFQYYREEENGRGNFPPRFSGLQFPNYSSELNVNALELDDSALYLCASSLGRSGNTIYFGEGSWLTVV.

The chain joins TRBV4-1 to TRBJ2-7; 9 bases are shared with TRBD1. The CDR3 is 15 residues long. Germline V lookup: CDR1 MGHRA, CDR2 YSYEKL. Germline trimming cut 2 bases from V and 3 bases from J; bases unmatched to any gene: 5. Here the CDR3 reads CASSQTDRGIYEQYF. The DNA of the CDR3 is TGCGCCAGCAGCCAAACGGACAGGGGCATCTACGAGCAGTACTTC.

The table lists this clone with a count of one. The chain has TRBV2 and TRBJ1-1; no definite D call. Germline V gene lookup returns CDR1 SNHLY and CDR2 FYNNEI. The V gene lost 6 bases and the J gene lost 0 bases, with 14 bases spanning the gap. The CDR3 contains 15 residues. In nucleotides, the CDR3 is TGTGCCAGCAGCCCGGCGACGGGTATGAACACTGAAGCTTTCTTT. As protein: CASSPATGMNTEAFF.

This clone came up once. The chain couples TRBV6-1 to TRBJ2-6, with 7 nucleotides matching TRBD1. Germline assignment: CDR1 MNHNS and CDR2 SASEGT. With V trimmed by 4 bases and J by 0 bases, 6 bases remained unmatched. CDR3 length: 17 amino acids. CDR3 DNA sequence: TGTGCCAGCAGTGGACAGGGAATAAACTCTGGGGCCAACGTCCTGACTTTC. As protein: CASSGQGINSGANVLTF.

This chain connects TRBV7-2 to TRBJ2-7; no reliable D call. Per germline, CDR1 SGHTA and CDR2 FQGNSA. The CDR3 covers 14 residues. V lost 0 bases and J 3 bases, leaving 9 bases between the germline ends. CDR3 protein: CASSLAFRNYEQYF. Here the CDR3 DNA reads TGTGCCAGCAGCTTAGCGTTCAGGAACTACGAGCAGTACTTC.

V gene TRBV3-1 (or the pseudogene TRBV3-2) combines with J gene TRBJ1-6; 9 positions match TRBD1. Germline V CDR1 and CDR2: LGHDT, YNNKEL (reference sequence). The J segment lost 8 bases and the V segment lost 1 base, leaving 6 bases of the junction unmatched. The length of the CDR3 is 16 residues. The CDR3 loop reads CASSQGDRGLYSPLHF. Written as DNA, the CDR3 is TGTGCCAGCAGCCAAGGTGACAGGGGGTTGTATTCACCCCTCCACTTT.

This clone occurred a few times. The V call is TRBV20-1, the J call TRBJ2-7; D not certain. Per germline, CDR1 DFQATT and CDR2 SNEGSKA (reference sequence). The CDR3 is 11 residues long. The germline V and J ends were trimmed by 3 bases and 4 bases, with 7 bases remaining between them. The CDR3 nucleotides read TGCAGTGCTAGGTCAGATTACGAGCAGTACTTC. Its protein is CSARSDYEQYF.

V usage is TRBV7-2 and J usage is TRBJ1-2; 7 nucleotides match TRBD1. Germline V gene sequence: CDR1 SGHTA, CDR2 FQGNSA. V lost 0 bases, J lost 8 bases, and 3 bases stayed unmatched. CDR3 size: 13 residues. CDR3 nucleotides: TGTGCCAGCAGCTTAGCGCAGGGGGGAGGCTACACCTTC. The encoded protein is CASSLAQGGGYTF.

J is TRBJ1-2 and V is TRBV5-1; D uncertain. Trimming removed 1 base from V and 7 bases from J, with 11 bases in between. The germline CDR1 and CDR2 sequences are SGHRS and YFSETQ. The CDR3 runs to 13 residues. The CDR3 spells CASSLSAEVGYTF. Here the CDR3 DNA reads TGCGCCAGCAGCTTGAGTGCTGAGGTTGGCTACACCTTC.

This clone was counted a single time. This chain links TRBV7-2 with TRBJ2-7, with no clear D. CDR3 length: 12 residues. Trimming removed 2 bases from V and 1 base from J, with 3 bases in between. Germline CDR1 reads SGHTA; CDR2 reads FQGNSA. The CDR3 sequence is CASSLSSYEQYF. CDR3 DNA sequence: TGTGCCAGCAGCTTATCTTCCTACGAGCAGTACTTC.

V is TRBV5-4 and J is TRBJ2-1, with 11 bases fitting TRBD2. This CDR3 region has 15 residues. Unmatched junction bases numbered 2, after V lost 4 bases and J lost 2 bases. Per the germline V gene, CDR1 is SGHNT and CDR2 is YYREEE (reference sequence). CDR3 region: CASSLTSGAYNEQFF. The CDR3 nucleotides read TGTGCCAGCAGCCTGACTAGCGGGGCCTACAATGAGCAGTTCTTC.

This chain connects TRBV19 to TRBJ2-2; 7 bases line up with TRBD1. The V gene's germline CDR1 is LNHDA and CDR2 SQIVND (reference sequence). There are 16 residues in the CDR3. V was clipped by 6 bases and J by 0 bases; unmatched bases: 7. The CDR3 loop is CASRGDSGTNTGELFF. The CDR3 DNA sequence: TGTGCCAGTAGGGGGGACAGCGGTACGAACACCGGGGAGCTGTTTTTT. The complete variable domain, with remaining parts taken from reference TRBV19 and TRBJ2-2, reads DGGITQSPKYLFRKEGQNVTLSCEQNLNHDAMYWYRQDPGQGLRLIYYSQIVNDFQKGDIAEGYSVSREKKESFPLTVTSAQKNPTAFYLCASRGDSGTNTGELFFGEGSRLTVL.